Detailed here is one TCR beta chain. What it recognizes is unknown. At one of its ends the junction is not consistent with the germline gene, which may arise from a read error. The germline gives CDR1 KGHSH, CDR2 LQKENI. The CDR3 contains 15 residues. This specimen belongs to a study of blood T cells in healthy people across ages. A second PCR of roughly 7 to 11 cycles used a sample-barcoded 5' primer and a J-beta primer mix. Each cDNA molecule received a tag from a template-switch adaptor that had 12 random nucleotides. TCRdb re-analysed the 5' RACE reads in MiXCR, keeping a single row per CDR3 protein. The table shows 650,000 to 1,000,000 distinct CDR3 sequences, with about 34% occurring only once. Findings and limits, study-wide: Correlation between TCR beta diversity and naive T cell percentage was strong. Roughly linear age-related decline in beta diversity appeared, significant by age 40.

Material for sequencing was blood. The chain combines TRBV18 with TRBJ2-6; D is uncertain. The source of this sequence is a man aged 18-30 years in good health. The CDR3 region is CASSPPEPGANVLTF. In nucleotides, the CDR3 is TGTGCCAGCTCGCCACCTGAACCTGGGGCCAACGTCCTGACTTTC.